This TCR beta chain was observed in a study of STAT5B mutations in CD4+ large granular lymphocyte leukemia. Background on the study: Healthy donors showed HLA-associated enrichment of the CDR3 'QG' motif.

For this clone: Its antigen is unknown.

The CDR3 loop spans 16 amino acids. V lost 2 bases and J 6 bases, leaving 19 bases between the germline ends. Germline CDR1 reads ENHRY; CDR2 reads SYGVKD. Sequencing was at survey level. Repertoires were generated with immunoSEQ multiplex PCR, while TCRdb's copy carries only in-frame clones and drops some. The sample has about 32,000 clones, around 84% seen once; the top ten hold 2% to 3%. Study results and limitations: Top patient clones used TRBV06 genes more often: 8/27 versus 2/35 in controls. CD4-sorted patient repertoires seemed more clonal than healthy CD4+ repertoires.

The chain carries TRBV10-3 and TRBJ1-2; possible D gene TRBD1, 6 bases. The clonotype comes from a human donor in good health. Sequencing used CD4+ T cells from blood buffy coats. CDR3 in DNA: TGTGCCATCAGTGAGGGGGGGGGCGCGCTTTACGATGGCTACACCTTC. Translation: CAISEGGGALYDGYTF.